Sequencing of this T cell receptor beta chain was carried out in a study of PD-L1 blockade in urothelial cancer. Whole-study context: Median T cell yield per blood sample was 140,000 to 150,000 cells.

This clone was detected only once. An end of the junction does not agree with germline; a read error may underlie this. CDR3 length: 14 residues. Germline V gives CDR1 KGHSH, CDR2 LQKENI. Stated time point: peripheral blood 6 weeks after treatment start. Here immunoSEQ multiplex PCR was the method, and the copy in TCRdb shows in-frame clones only, minus some. The sample consists of fewer than 90,000 clones, 80% to 95% of them appearing once. The TCR originated in an elderly woman with urothelial cancer. Sequences were derived from PBMCs, sampled around atezolizumab (anti-PD-L1) treatment. This sequence joins TRBV18 and TRBJ2-7, with TRBD1 matching 9 bases. CDR3 bases: TGCGCCAGCTCACCAACAGGGGGCGCGTACGAGCAGTACTTC. It translates to CASSPTGGAYEQYF.